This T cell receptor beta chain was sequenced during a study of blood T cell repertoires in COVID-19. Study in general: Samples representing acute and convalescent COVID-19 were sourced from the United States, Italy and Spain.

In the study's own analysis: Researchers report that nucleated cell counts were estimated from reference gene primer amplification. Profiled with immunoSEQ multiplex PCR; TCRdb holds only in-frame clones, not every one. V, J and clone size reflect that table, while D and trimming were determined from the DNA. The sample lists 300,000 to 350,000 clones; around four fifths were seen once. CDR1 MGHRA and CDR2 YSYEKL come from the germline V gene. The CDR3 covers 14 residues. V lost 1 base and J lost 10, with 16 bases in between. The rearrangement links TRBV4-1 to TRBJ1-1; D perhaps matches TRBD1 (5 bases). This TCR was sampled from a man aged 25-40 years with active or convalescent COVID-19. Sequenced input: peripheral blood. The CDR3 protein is CASSQAPRSGLAFF. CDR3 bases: TGCGCCAGCAGCCAAGCCCCCAGGTCAGGGCTAGCTTTCTTT.